What follows describes a single T cell receptor beta chain. Antigen unknown. This sample is part of a study of regulatory T cells in long-lasting Graves disease. Study outcomes and limitations: Favored gene segments in persistent disease were TRBV28, TRBJ1-2 and TRBJ2-5. Persistent Graves' patients showed a TCR diversity that was lower than that of newly diagnosed ones. New patients shared roughly 980 public clonotypes, fewer than the roughly 2,700 shared by persistent patients.

Library construction for TCR beta used iRepertoire HTBI primers and Arm-PCR of CDR3 regions. Authors' methods: Samples jointly harbored 60 to 70 TRBV and fewer than 15 TRBJ segments. TCRdb re-called the multiplex PCR reads with MiXCR, one entry per CDR3 protein. The V and J calls here are based on TCRdb, not the publication. The sample carries some 330,000 distinct CDR3 sequences, 20% to 25% recorded once. Trimming removed 4 bases at V and 3 bases at J, with 28 bases between. The CDR3 has 19 amino acids. Germline CDR1 and CDR2: MNHEY and SMNVEV (reference sequence). Time point noted: persistent/refractory GD, antithyroid drugs over 5 years with positive TRAb. With RNA extracted from PBMCs as input, the TCR library was made.

The sequence was collected from a woman between 35 and 50 years old with Graves disease. The starting material was peripheral blood mononuclear cells (PBMCs), obtained when the disease was refractory, from a patient treated with antithyroid drugs. This chain joins TRBV27 and TRBJ2-7, with TRBD1 as a possible D gene (6 bases). For the CDR3, the DNA is TGTGCCAGCAGTTCCCAGACCCCAGGGGTCGTTTCCCATCTCTACGAGCAGTACTTC. It is translated as CASSSQTPGVVSHLYEQYF.